This passage covers 3 T cell receptor beta chains from one sample sequenced in a study of T cells after yellow fever vaccination. TCRdb re-derived calls from the 5' RACE reads in MiXCR, one entry per CDR3 protein. The sample has some 110,000 distinct CDR3 sequences, 7% to 8.5% seen once. Sequencing was performed on CD8+ T cells sorted from PBMCs, taken 45 days after the yellow fever booster vaccination. Receptors were obtained from a man aged 25-45 years who received the YFV17D yellow fever vaccine.

The table lists this clonotype with many counts. The V gene is TRBV28, the J gene TRBJ2-3; possible D gene TRBD2, 6 bases. Trimming left V 1 base short and J 4 bases short, with 9 bases between. The CDR3 runs 14 residues. Germline V lookup: CDR1 MDHEN, CDR2 SYDVKM. In nucleotides, the CDR3 is TGTGCCAGCAGTTTATTCGGGAGATCAGATACGCAGTATTTT. Protein: CASSLFGRSDTQYF.

This clonotype has a count of ten or more. The chain is built from TRBV6-1 and TRBJ2-1; 11 bases agree with TRBD1. The CDR3 sequence is 16 residues long. Trimming cost V 5 bases and J 2 bases; bases outside gene matches: 5. Germline V gives CDR1 MNHNS, CDR2 SASEGT. CDR3 bases: TGTGCCAGCAGTATCGGGACAGGGGGGGCCTACAATGAGCAGTTCTTC. This translates into CASSIGTGGAYNEQFF.

The chain joins TRBV15 to TRBJ2-2; D unresolved. The CDR3 has 14 amino acids. Germline V CDR1 and CDR2: LNHNV, YYDKDF (reference sequence). V was pared by 1 base and J by 4 bases, with 7 bases between. CDR3: CATSRVGSTGELFF. The CDR3, as DNA: TGTGCCACCAGCAGAGTGGGTTCCACCGGGGAGCTGTTTTTT.